The 31 T cell receptor beta chains presented below share a single source sample, sequenced in a study of cytomegalovirus exposure and HLA in healthy donors (TCRdb year 2017). Library preparation employed the immunoSEQ multiplex PCR assay. For the multiplex PCR, a mixture combining 60 forward primers for TCR Vbeta segments and 13 reverse primers for TCR Jbeta segments was used. In TCRdb, the immuneACCESS table is reduced to in-frame sequences with V and J assigned. These tables do not hold every clone; where another copy was compared, an unresolved V gene accounts for under half, and the others remain unexplained. The sample table holds 160,000 or so clones, of which around 81% were seen once. The biggest ten clones account for less than 1.2% of the sample. The sample comprised PBMCs. The receptors were gathered from a woman between 35 and 50 years old in good health and CMV-seronegative.

J is TRBJ2-1 and V is TRBV4-2, with 7 bases aligning to TRBD2. V gave up 2 bases and J gave up 10 bases; unmatched junction bases: 14. Germline values: CDR1 LGHNA, CDR2 YNFKEQ. The CDR3 runs to 16 residues. DNA for the CDR3: TGTGCCAGCAGCCAACGGGCTAGCGGTGTCAGGAGGGAGCAGTTCTTC. Translating it yields CASSQRASGVRREQFF.

V is TRBV7-3 and J is TRBJ2-1, with 7 bases identical to TRBD2. Germline lookup yields CDR1 SGHTA and CDR2 FQGTGA. Trimming took 0 bases from V and 7 from J; bases not matched to a gene: 6. This CDR3 is built from 15 residues. CDR3 sequence: CASSLTGWGGNEQFF. The DNA of the CDR3 is TGTGCCAGCAGCTTAACAGGGTGGGGGGGTAATGAGCAGTTCTTC.

This chain uses TRBV28 with TRBJ1-5, with 10 nucleotides matching TRBD1. The germline CDR1 and CDR2 sequences are MDHEN and SYDVKM. Unmatched junction bases numbered 3, after V lost 4 bases and J lost 3 bases. The CDR3 covers 15 residues. CDR3 region: CASSWTGGFNQPQHF. The CDR3 DNA reads TGTGCCAGCAGTTGGACAGGGGGTTTCAATCAGCCCCAGCATTTT.

The rearrangement uses TRBV2 and TRBJ1-5; the match to TRBD1 covers 8 bases. The junction had 7 bases not matched to a gene; V was cut back by 5 bases and J by 4 bases. Germline loops: CDR1 SNHLY, CDR2 FYNNEI. This CDR3 is built from 15 residues. The CDR3 region has the DNA TGTGCCAGCAGTTCCATCTGGACAGGGAATCAGCCCCAGCATTTT. This translates into CASSSIWTGNQPQHF.

This clone appeared a few times. This chain joins TRBV5-1 and TRBJ2-7; D possibly corresponds to TRBD2 (6 bases). CDR1 is SGHRS, CDR2 YFSETQ, per germline. Deletions cut 6 bases from V and 7 bases from J, with 17 bases between. CDR3 size: 13 residues. The CDR3 is CASKPAWGGEQYF. The CDR3 nucleotides read TGCGCCAGCAAGCCGGCTTGGGGAGGAGAGCAGTACTTC.

This chain uses TRBV27 with TRBJ1-2, with 8 bases aligning to TRBD1. This CDR3 comprises 12 residues. Germline CDR1 is MNHEY and CDR2 is SMNVEV (reference sequence). J lost 7 bases, V lost 3 bases, and 1 base had no gene match. CDR3 coding DNA: TGTGCCAGCAGTTTCACAGGGGGTGGCTACACCTTC. Its protein product is CASSFTGGGYTF.

V and J are TRBV30 and TRBJ1-1; perhaps TRBD1 as D (6 bases). The CDR3 is 12 amino acids. CDR1 is GTSNPN, CDR2 SVGIG, per germline (reference sequence). Between the trimmed V and J ends, which lost 8 bases and 2 bases, there was a span of 12 bases. CDR3 amino acids: CAEGQLNTEAFF. DNA for the CDR3: TGTGCCGAGGGACAACTTAACACTGAAGCTTTCTTT.

The rearrangement joins TRBV18 to TRBJ2-5, with no clear D. The CDR3 is made up of 13 amino acids. Germline CDR1 KGHSH, CDR2 LQKENI. Trimming left V 3 bases short and J 0 bases short, with 5 bases between. Here the CDR3 reads CASSPAHQETQYF. CDR3 nucleotide sequence: TGTGCCAGCTCACCGGCCCACCAAGAGACCCAGTACTTC.

This chain links TRBV7-3 with TRBJ1-2, with TRBD1 matching 8 bases. This CDR3 is 14 amino acids long. Trimming at V came to 4 bases and at J to 7 bases, leaving 8 bases not matched to a gene. From germline, CDR1 is SGHTA and CDR2 FQGTGA. CDR3 amino acids: CASSSQGGFSGYTF. The CDR3, as DNA: TGTGCCAGCAGCTCACAGGGGGGTTTCTCTGGCTACACCTTC.

This chain connects TRBV2 to TRBJ2-7; 7 nucleotides align to TRBD1. Trimming removed 3 bases from V and 2 bases from J; junction bases left unmatched: 1. There are 13 residues in the CDR3. Germline V gene sequence: CDR1 SNHLY, CDR2 FYNNEI. The CDR3 DNA is TGTGCCAGCAGTGACACAGGGGCCTACGAGCAGTACTTC. It codes for CASSDTGAYEQYF.

The CDR3 loop reads CASSVGGLAGGNEQFF. Here the CDR3 DNA reads TGTGCCAGCAGCGTAGGGGGGCTAGCGGGAGGTAATGAGCAGTTCTTC. The genes are TRBV9 and TRBJ2-1; 11 bases align to TRBD2. The CDR3 sequence is 16 residues long. The ends lost 0 bases at V and 7 bases at J; junction bases unmatched: 6. From germline, CDR1 is SGDLS and CDR2 YYNGEE. The variable domain in full, with the rest retrieved from reference TRBV9 and TRBJ2-1, is DSGVTQTPKHLITATGQRVTLRCSPRSGDLSVYWYQQSLDQGLQFLIQYYNGEERAKGNILERFSAQQFPDLHSELNLSSLELGDSALYFCASSVGGLAGGNEQFFGPGTRLTVL.

The chain couples TRBV5-6 to TRBJ1-2; D might be TRBD1 (6 bases). This CDR3 is built from 14 residues. The germline gives CDR1 SGHDT, CDR2 YYEEEE. Trimming took 4 bases from V and 8 from J, leaving 18 bases between them. CDR3 loop: CASSDDRKVWGYTF. The CDR3 region has the DNA TGTGCCAGCAGCGACGACAGGAAGGTGTGGGGCTACACCTTC.

The chain uses TRBV2 and TRBJ1-5; 7 positions agree with TRBD1. This CDR3 has 16 amino acids. Germline V gene lookup returns CDR1 SNHLY and CDR2 FYNNEI. V dropped 5 bases and J dropped 3; count of bases not matched to a gene: 10. CDR3 protein: CASSPSTGMNNQPQHF. The CDR3, as DNA: TGTGCCAGCAGTCCCTCGACAGGGATGAACAATCAGCCCCAGCATTTT. Variable domain in full (rest from reference TRBV2 and TRBJ1-5): EPEVTQTPSHQVTQMGQEVILRCVPISNHLYFYWYRQILGQKVEFLVSFYNNEISEKSEIFDDQFSVERPDGSNFTLKIRSTKLEDSAMYFCASSPSTGMNNQPQHFGDGTRLSIL.

This rearrangement joins TRBV7-6 to TRBJ2-1; 8 bases align to TRBD2. V dropped 5 bases and J dropped 5; count of bases not matched to a gene: 5. Per the germline V gene, CDR1 is SGHVS and CDR2 is FNYEAQ. The CDR3 loop spans 14 amino acids. The DNA of the CDR3 is TGTGCCAGCAGCGGGGCGGGAGGCAACAATGAGCAGTTCTTC. It is translated as CASSGAGGNNEQFF.

The chain is built from TRBV30 and TRBJ2-7, with 12 bases aligning to TRBD1. The CDR3 spans 13 residues. V gave up 7 bases and J gave up 6 bases; unmatched junction bases: 7. Germline CDR1 reads GTSNPN; CDR2 reads SVGIG (reference sequence). CDR3 residues: CASGGQGASEQYF. The CDR3 nucleotides read TGTGCCTCCGGGGGACAGGGGGCGAGCGAGCAGTACTTC.

J is TRBJ2-7 and V is TRBV5-1, with 9 bases aligning to TRBD1. V lost 3 bases and J lost 12; bases outside the gene matches: 19. The V gene's germline CDR1 is SGHRS and CDR2 YFSETQ. This CDR3 is built from 16 residues. The CDR3 reads CASSSYLTGGAVKGYF. DNA of the CDR3: TGCGCCAGCAGCTCGTACCTCACAGGGGGCGCAGTCAAGGGGTACTTC.

J is TRBJ2-3 and V is TRBV30; no definite D call. Trimming left V 4 bases short and J 5 bases short, with 7 bases between. CDR3 length equals 11 residues. The germline V gene has CDR1 GTSNPN and CDR2 SVGIG (reference sequence). DNA of the CDR3: TGTGCCTGGAAGACGGGAGATACGCAGTATTTT. Protein: CAWKTGDTQYF. Drawing the rest from reference TRBV30 and TRBJ2-3, the complete variable domain is SQTIHQWPATLVQPVGSPLSLECTVEGTSNPNLYWYRQAAGRGLQLLFYSVGIGQISSEVPQNLSASRPQDRQFILSSKKLLLSDSGFYLCAWKTGDTQYFGPGTRLTVL.

This clone was picked up a small number of times. This chain joins TRBV6-5 and TRBJ2-6; 7 bases fit TRBD1. The CDR3 runs to 16 residues. Per the germline V gene, CDR1 is MNHEY and CDR2 is SVGAGI. Trimming removed 4 bases from V and 0 bases from J; junction bases left unmatched: 3. CDR3 coding DNA: TGTGCCAGCAGTTTCCAGGGGGTCTCTGGGGCCAACGTCCTGACTTTC. It is translated as CASSFQGVSGANVLTF.

The V gene is TRBV4-1, the J gene TRBJ2-3, with 7 positions matching TRBD2. Germline CDR1 reads MGHRA; CDR2 reads YSYEKL. With 0 bases clipped from V and 1 base from J, the junction kept 7 bases outside the gene matches. This CDR3 region has 17 residues. The CDR3 DNA follows: TGCGCCAGCAGCCAAGATCCGGGGGGAGCCGGCACAGATACGCAGTATTTT. Protein: CASSQDPGGAGTDTQYF.

This chain uses TRBV9 with TRBJ2-1; TRBD2 matches at 10 bases. This CDR3 comprises 15 residues. The germline CDR1 and CDR2 sequences are SGDLS and YYNGEE. V lost 3 bases to trimming and J lost 6 bases; unmatched junction nucleotides: 6. The CDR3 coding sequence is TGTGCCAGCAGCGCCAGCGGGAGGGGCTCCAATGAGCAGTTCTTC. Translating it yields CASSASGRGSNEQFF.

The gene calls are TRBV5-4 and TRBJ2-7; 7 nucleotides agree with TRBD1. Unmatched junction bases numbered 1, after V lost 0 bases and J lost 1 base. Germline V lookup: CDR1 SGHNT, CDR2 YYREEE (reference sequence). The CDR3 runs 14 residues. CDR3 in amino acids: CASSLDRGSYEQYF. The CDR3 DNA is TGTGCCAGCAGCTTGGACAGGGGATCCTACGAGCAGTACTTC.

V usage is TRBV13 and J usage is TRBJ2-3; TRBD2 might be the D (6 bases). CDR1 is PRHDT and CDR2 is FYEKMQ in the germline V gene (reference sequence). The V end was cut by 8 bases, the J end by 5 bases, with 11 bases between. CDR3 size: 12 residues. The CDR3 sequence: CASRQAGDTQYF. The CDR3 nucleotides read TGTGCCAGCCGACAAGCGGGAGATACGCAGTATTTT.

V and J are TRBV5-1 and TRBJ2-7, with 11 bases that match TRBD1. This CDR3 comprises 17 residues. Germline V lookup: CDR1 SGHRS, CDR2 YFSETQ. V shed 3 bases and J 1 base; nucleotides not matched to a gene: 9. CDR3 coding DNA: TGCGCCAGCAGCTCTAGGACAGGGGGCGCAGGGTCCTACGAGCAGTACTTC. Translating it yields CASSSRTGGAGSYEQYF. The full variable domain, its missing parts supplied by reference TRBV5-1 and TRBJ2-7, is KAGVTQTPRYLIKTRGQQVTLSCSPISGHRSVSWYQQTPGQGLQFLFEYFSETQRNKGNFPGRFSGRQFSNSRSEMNVSTLELGDSALYLCASSSRTGGAGSYEQYFGPGTRLTVT.

The gene calls are TRBV27 and TRBJ1-4; 9 bases line up with TRBD1. The CDR3 has 16 amino acids. Germline V gives CDR1 MNHEY, CDR2 SMNVEV (reference sequence). The trim removed 4 bases at V and 1 base at J, leaving 4 bases unmatched. The CDR3 loop is CASSSWTGVTNEKLFF. The CDR3 DNA reads as TGTGCCAGCAGTTCCTGGACAGGGGTAACTAATGAAAAACTGTTTTTT. The full variable domain, rest sourced from reference TRBV27 and TRBJ1-4, is EAQVTQNPRYLITVTGKKLTVTCSQNMNHEYMSWYRQDPGLGLRQIYYSMNVEVTDKGDVPEGYKVSRKEKRNFPLILESPSPNQTSLYFCASSSWTGVTNEKLFFGSGTQLSVL.

This clone was recorded a few times. The rearrangement links TRBV4-1 to TRBJ2-5; 10 bases match TRBD2. With V trimmed by 0 bases and J by 5 bases, 9 bases remained unmatched. This CDR3 is 17 amino acids long. Germline CDR1 MGHRA, CDR2 YSYEKL. For the CDR3, the DNA is TGCGCCAGCAGCCAAGATGGGGCTAGCGGGAGCTGGGAGACCCAGTACTTC. Its translation is CASSQDGASGSWETQYF.

This chain connects TRBV19 to TRBJ1-2; D may be TRBD1 (6 bases). Germline V gives CDR1 LNHDA, CDR2 SQIVND (reference sequence). CDR3 length: 14 residues. The ends were cut back, 5 bases at V and 7 bases at J, with 17 bases in the middle. CDR3 residues: CASSPLTGSSGYTF. The CDR3 region has the DNA TGTGCCAGTAGTCCCTTAACAGGGAGCAGTGGCTACACCTTC. Full variable domain (remainder filled in from reference TRBV19 and TRBJ1-2): DGGITQSPKYLFRKEGQNVTLSCEQNLNHDAMYWYRQDPGQGLRLIYYSQIVNDFQKGDIAEGYSVSREKKESFPLTVTSAQKNPTAFYLCASSPLTGSSGYTFGSGTRLTVV.

J is TRBJ2-7 and V is TRBV4-2; 7 nucleotides line up with TRBD1. This CDR3 has 15 residues. Trimming cost V 4 bases and J 4 bases; bases outside gene matches: 10. Per germline, CDR1 LGHNA and CDR2 YNFKEQ. The chain's CDR3 is CASSLTGQSQYEQYF. The CDR3, as DNA: TGTGCCAGCAGCCTAACGGGACAGAGCCAATACGAGCAGTACTTC.

The chain joins TRBV6-4 to TRBJ2-1, with 7 bases aligning to TRBD1. Unmatched junction bases numbered 12, after V lost 6 bases and J lost 7 bases. Germline V gives CDR1 MRHNA, CDR2 SNTAGT. The CDR3 contains 15 residues. CDR3: CASRVGQGDRNEQFF. The CDR3 DNA follows: TGTGCCAGCAGGGTCGGGCAGGGGGATCGGAATGAGCAGTTCTTC.

The chain is built from TRBV12-1 and TRBJ2-6; no check of the table's D call, TRBD1, against the DNA was made. TRBV12-1 is noted as a pseudogene. The CDR3 is made up of 22 amino acids. CDR3 amino acids: CASSFDLAAFAICPGGANVLTF. The DNA of the CDR3 is TGTGCCAGCAGCTTTGACCTGGCAGCCTTTGCTATTTGCCCAGGTGGGGCCAACGTCCTGACTTTC.

This sequence joins TRBV6-1 and TRBJ1-2; D unresolved. Germline CDR1 and CDR2: MNHNS and SASEGT. This CDR3 contains 13 residues. Trimming stripped 3 bases from V and 0 bases from J, with 5 bases between. CDR3 region: CASSEGSNYGYTF. The CDR3, as DNA: TGTGCCAGCAGTGAGGGCTCTAACTATGGCTACACCTTC.

The chain combines TRBV5-8 with TRBJ1-1, with TRBD1 matching 10 bases. Losses at the gene ends were 0 bases for V and 5 bases for J; bases not matched to a gene: 7. This CDR3 is 16 amino acids long. The germline gives CDR1 SGHTS, CDR2 YDEGEE. The CDR3 region is CASSLDGGQGRTEAFF. Here the CDR3 DNA reads TGTGCCAGCAGCTTGGACGGGGGACAGGGGAGGACTGAAGCTTTCTTT.